This T cell receptor beta chain originates from a study of neurological immune-mediated disorders. CDR1 and CDR2 (germline): DFQATT, SNEGSKA (reference sequence). The CDR3 covers 14 residues. V lost 6 bases and J lost 3, with 14 bases in between. The cDNA was generated by 5'RACE with 10-nucleotide random UMIs. TCRdb recomputed calls from the 5' RACE reads with MiXCR, one row per CDR3 protein. The repertoire holds 36,000 or so distinct CDR3 sequences, with approximately 10% as singletons. From 2 million PBMCs stored at -80 C, the unsorted libraries were generated. General study results and limits: HTLV-1-associated myelopathy had the most TCR clonal expansion, while multiple sclerosis had the least, a level that fell below healthy controls.

This clonotype appeared many times. Its specificity is not known. Sequencing was done on a sample of PBMCs. V gene TRBV20-1 combines with J gene TRBJ1-4; possibly TRBD1 for D (5 bases). The TCR originated in a woman aged 30 to 39 with HTLV-1-associated myelopathy (HAM/TSP). This CDR3 is CSALGQGSNEKLFF. The DNA of the CDR3 is TGCAGTGCCCTAGGGCAGGGCTCTAATGAAAAACTGTTTTTT.